Listed below are T cell receptor beta chains from one sample, sequenced in a study of blood T cells in healthy people across ages. TCRdb passed the 5' RACE reads through MiXCR, listing each CDR3 protein once. The repertoire has about 630,000 distinct CDR3 sequences, 21% of them found once; the top ten carry roughly 3.7%. What was sequenced was blood. The receptor source for this set is a man aged 65 to 79 in good health. Each CDR3 is given with its conserved first and last residue. Each record gives: V gene, J gene, D gene, clone size, CDR3 DNA, CDR3 protein. D genes are given only for firm matches. Only part of the rows carry a size: once, few, many, or a class if the clone is expanded.

>TRBV20-1|TRBJ1-2|TRBD1|NA
TGCAGTGCTCCGGGACAGGGGGTATATGGCTACACCTTC
CSAPGQGVYGYTF
>TRBV2|TRBJ1-5|TRBD1|NA
TGTGCCAGCAGTGAAGACAGGGGATATCATCAGCCCCAGCATTTT
CASSEDRGYHQPQHF
>TRBV15|TRBJ2-7|NA|NA
TGTGCCACCAGCAGCACCGTGACAGATCGAAAGCGCGAGCAGTACTTC
CATSSTVTDRKREQYF
>TRBV28|TRBJ1-2|NA|many
TGTGCCAGCAGATCCAAGGGGTTCGACTATGGCTACACCTTC
CASRSKGFDYGYTF
>TRBV5-1|TRBJ1-1|NA|NA
TGCACCAGCAGCTTGGAGGGCAGTGGGTTGAACACTGAAGCTTTCTTT
CTSSLEGSGLNTEAFF
>TRBV5-5|TRBJ2-6|TRBD1|NA
TGTGCCAGCAGCTTGGTTGTCAGGGGGCCTGGGGCCAACGTCCTGACTTTC
CASSLVVRGPGANVLTF
>TRBV29-1|TRBJ2-5|NA|NA
TGCAGCGTAGACCCAGGGTGGGGAGAAGAGACCCAGTACTTC
CSVDPGWGEETQYF
>TRBV29-1|TRBJ2-7|NA|NA
TGCAGCGTTGAAGATCCGAACGGGACCTATTCCTACGAGCAGTACTTC
CSVEDPNGTYSYEQYF
>TRBV4-3|TRBJ2-1|NA|many
TGCGCCAGCAACCTATTAGGGCGTAATGAGCAGTTCTTC
CASNLLGRNEQFF
>TRBV6-6|TRBJ1-1|TRBD1|many
TGTGCCAGCAGTTACTCCCACCAGGGGGCGAGGACTGAAGCTTTCTTT
CASSYSHQGARTEAFF
>TRBV28|TRBJ2-5|TRBD1|NA
TGTGCCAGCAGTTTGGGTACAGGGGCCTCCGACTTC
CASSLGTGASDF
>TRBV5-1|TRBJ2-1|NA|few
TGCGCCAGCAGCTTGGGGACGTACTCCTACAATGAGCAGTTCTTC
CASSLGTYSYNEQFF
>TRBV4-1|TRBJ2-3|NA|NA
TGCGCCAGCAGCCCAGAACTAGGTTCAGATACGCAGTGTTTT
CASSPELGSDTQCF
>TRBV7-9|TRBJ2-7|NA|NA
TGTGCCAGCAGCTCGACTAAACGGGCAGGGGACTACGAGCAGTACTTC
CASSSTKRAGDYEQYF
>TRBV14|TRBJ2-5|NA|few
TGTGCCAGTAGCCAGGGGAGTAAGCAGTACTTC
CASSQGSKQYF
>TRBV13|TRBJ2-3|NA|few
TGTGCCAGCAGCTTAGGGTATAGTACTAGCACAGATACGCAGTATTTT
CASSLGYSTSTDTQYF
>TRBV21-1|TRBJ2-2|NA|few
TGTGCCAGCAGTGGGACAGATGAGAACACCGGGGAGCTGTTTTTT
CASSGTDENTGELFF
>TRBV7-3|TRBJ2-1|TRBD1|NA
TGTGCCAGCAGCTCTCGGACAGGGGACTCCTACAATGAGCAGTTCTTC
CASSSRTGDSYNEQFF
>TRBV6-6|TRBJ1-4|NA|few
TGTGCCAGCAGTTACGAAGGGACTAATGAAAAACTGTTTTTT
CASSYEGTNEKLFF
>TRBV7-9|TRBJ2-1|NA|NA
TGTGCCAGCAGCTTAGGGGGTCCAACCTACAATGAGCAGTTCTTC
CASSLGGPTYNEQFF
>TRBV28|TRBJ1-6|TRBD1|few
TGTGCCAGCACCATTCACAGGGGGCGGAATTCACCCCTCCACTTT
CASTIHRGRNSPLHF
>TRBV12-3/TRBV12-4|TRBJ2-5|TRBD2|NA
TGTGCCAGCACCCAGGGACTAGCGGGGATAGAGACCCAGTACTTC
CASTQGLAGIETQYF
>TRBV7-3|TRBJ2-4|NA|NA
TGTGCCAGCAGCCAGGTCGCGGGGTCGAACATTCAGTACTTC
CASSQVAGSNIQYF
>TRBV7-6|TRBJ2-7|TRBD1|NA
TGTGCCAGCAGCTCGTTAGGGGCAGGGGGCTCTAGGAGCTCCTACGAGCAGTACTTC
CASSSLGAGGSRSSYEQYF
>TRBV4-1|TRBJ2-7|NA|once
TGCGCCAGCAGCCAAAACCCATCGACTAGTTCCGAGCAGTACTTC
CASSQNPSTSSEQYF
>TRBV20-1|TRBJ2-3|TRBD1|few
TGCAGTGCCGCAGGGGGCGGGGATACGCAGTATTTT
CSAAGGGDTQYF
>TRBV5-1|TRBJ1-1|NA|NA
TGCGCCAGCAGCTCCGGCAGCGCGGGGGGAGCTTTCTTT
CASSSGSAGGAFF
>TRBV29-1|TRBJ2-3|NA|few
TGCAGCGGAACCGGGACCGGAGACACAGATACGCAGTATTTT
CSGTGTGDTDTQYF
>TRBV20-1|TRBJ2-3|NA|few
TGCAGTGCTAGAGTCAGCGGGTTAGATACGCAGTATTTT
CSARVSGLDTQYF
>TRBV6-6|TRBJ1-1|NA|NA
TGTGCCAGCAGTTACTCGTTGGGATCTGATGCGATGAACACTGAAGCTTTCTTT
CASSYSLGSDAMNTEAFF
>TRBV14|TRBJ2-5|NA|few
TGTGCCAGCAGCCCAAGGCGGACTCAAGAGACCCAGTACTTC
CASSPRRTQETQYF
>TRBV6-4|TRBJ2-3|NA|NA
TGTGCCAGCAGTGAAGGGACGGGGAGAGGAGATACGCAGTATTTT
CASSEGTGRGDTQYF
>TRBV29-1|TRBJ2-5|NA|NA
TGCAGCGTTGAGCTCCTAGGCAAGCAAGAGACCCAGTACTTC
CSVELLGKQETQYF
>TRBV27|TRBJ2-1|NA|many
TGTGCCAGCCGAAGGGACTCCTACAATGAGCAGTTCTTC
CASRRDSYNEQFF
>TRBV12-3/TRBV12-4|TRBJ1-2|TRBD1|few
TGTGCCAGCAGTTTAGAGCCCGGACAGGTCTACACCTTC
CASSLEPGQVYTF
>TRBV28|TRBJ2-7|NA|few
TGTGCCAGCGAAGAAGTACCCTACGAGCAGTACTTC
CASEEVPYEQYF
>TRBV20-1|TRBJ2-4|NA|NA
TGCAGTGCTAGACAAGCACCGGGATCAAAAAACATTCAGTACTTC
CSARQAPGSKNIQYF
>TRBV6-6|TRBJ1-2|NA|NA
TGTGCCAGCACTGAACCACAGGGTGGCCTTAACTATGGCTACACCTTC
CASTEPQGGLNYGYTF
>TRBV4-3|TRBJ1-2|NA|NA
TGCGCCAGCAGCCAAGATGTGGCGCCCACTAACTATGGCTACACCTTC
CASSQDVAPTNYGYTF
>TRBV5-1|TRBJ1-2|TRBD1|NA
TGCGCCAGCTCACTGGGGCAGGGGGAATATGGCTACACCTTC
CASSLGQGEYGYTF
>TRBV2|TRBJ2-3|NA|many
TGTGCCAGCAGTGAACTAGTGAGCACAGATACGCAGTATTTT
CASSELVSTDTQYF
>TRBV5-1|TRBJ2-3|TRBD2|NA
TGCGCCAGCAGCTTACGAGGGTCAGCGGGAGGTAACACAGATACGCAGTATTTT
CASSLRGSAGGNTDTQYF
>TRBV6-2/TRBV6-3|TRBJ2-5|TRBD2|few
TGTGCCAGCAGTTACTCGAGAGTAGCGGGACATCAAGAGACCCAGTACTTC
CASSYSRVAGHQETQYF
>TRBV16|TRBJ2-4|NA|NA
TGTGCCAGCAGCCCCTTGGACAACCTAGCCAAAAACATTCGGTACTTC
CASSPLDNLAKNIRYF
>TRBV27|TRBJ1-4|NA|many
TGTGCCAGCAGTTTAAAAGGGGATGCTAATGAAAAACTGTTTTTT
CASSLKGDANEKLFF
>TRBV20-1|TRBJ2-7|TRBD2|NA
TGCAGTGCTAGACTAGCGGGAGGATTTTACGAGCAGTACTTC
CSARLAGGFYEQYF
>TRBV29-1|TRBJ2-3|NA|NA
TGCACTTGCGACAGCAACGGTTATGGTACGCAGTATTTT
CTCDSNGYGTQYF
>TRBV28|TRBJ2-7|NA|few
TGTGCCAGCAGCCTACCGGGACACACCTACGAGCAGTACTTC
CASSLPGHTYEQYF
>TRBV9|TRBJ1-5|NA|NA
TGTGCCAGCAGCGCTTCCACCGACGGGGACCAGCCCCAGCATTTT
CASSASTDGDQPQHF
>TRBV12-3/TRBV12-4|TRBJ2-4|NA|NA
TGTGCCAGCAGTTTAGCGCCCACCCGGACAGTTTTTCCAAAAAACATTCAGTACTTC
CASSLAPTRTVFPKNIQYF
>TRBV7-9|TRBJ2-2|NA|many
TGTGCCAGCAGCTTTATGATCGGGGAGCTGTTTTTT
CASSFMIGELFF
>TRBV3-1|TRBJ2-1|TRBD2|few
TGTGCCAGCAGCCAAGAACTAGCGGGAGACAATGAGCAGTTCTTC
CASSQELAGDNEQFF
>TRBV5-1|TRBJ2-1|TRBD2|few
TGCGCCAGCAGCCCGGGGGCTAGCGGGGGGAATGAGCAGTTCTTC
CASSPGASGGNEQFF
>TRBV5-1|TRBJ2-7|NA|NA
TGCGCCAGCAGCTCCATGGAGGGATGGCACGAGCAGTACTTC
CASSSMEGWHEQYF